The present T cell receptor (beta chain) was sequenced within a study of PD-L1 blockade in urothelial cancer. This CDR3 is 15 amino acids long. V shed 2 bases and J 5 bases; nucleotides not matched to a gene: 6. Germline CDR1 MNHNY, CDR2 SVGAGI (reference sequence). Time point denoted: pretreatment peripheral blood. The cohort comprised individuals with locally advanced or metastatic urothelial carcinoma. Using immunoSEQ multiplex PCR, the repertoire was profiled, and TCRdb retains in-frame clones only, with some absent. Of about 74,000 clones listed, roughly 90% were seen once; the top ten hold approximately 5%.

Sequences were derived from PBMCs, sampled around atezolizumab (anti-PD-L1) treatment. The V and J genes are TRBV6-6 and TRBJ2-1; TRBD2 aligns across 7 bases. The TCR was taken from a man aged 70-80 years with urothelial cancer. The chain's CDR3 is CASSYPGTTNNEQFF. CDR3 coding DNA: TGTGCCAGCAGTTACCCCGGGACTACAAACAATGAGCAGTTCTTC.